This T cell receptor beta chain originates from a study of lymphopenia after photon versus proton radiotherapy. The study, taken as a whole, reports: Proton therapy kept repertoires fairly stable, unlike photons, which gained effector/memory cells.

Trimming removed 3 bases at V and 4 bases at J, with 12 bases between. Germline values: CDR1 SGHNT, CDR2 YYREEE (reference sequence). The CDR3 contains 14 residues. As regards this clone: Its target is not known.

Profiling relied on immunoSEQ multiplex PCR, and the TCRdb table lists in-frame clones only, not all of them. Of some 28,000 clones listed, 81% were seen once; the top ten hold around a third. The sequence was collected from a man in his fifties or sixties with gastric cancer. The chain combines TRBV5-4 with TRBJ2-3; TRBD2 is a possible D gene (5 bases). The source material was peripheral blood, sampled from a patient treated with photon-based radiotherapy. The CDR3 DNA is TGTGCCAGCAGCTACGGACTGAGGGCAGATACGCAGTATTTT. Protein: CASSYGLRADTQYF. Supplemented by reference TRBV5-4 and TRBJ2-3, the full variable domain reads ETGVTQSPTHLIKTRGQQVTLRCSSQSGHNTVSWYQQALGQGPQFIFQYYREEENGRGNFPPRFSGLQFPNYSSELNVNALELDDSALYLCASSYGLRADTQYFGPGTRLTVL.